Below, one TCR beta chain is given with its context. This clone was detected only once. The clone's antigen remains unknown. Base qualities are not at hand, and no much larger clone is one base apart. Whole blood was collected in K2EDTA tubes by collaborating institutions according to the institutions' own protocols. Collaborator samples were shipped for TCRbeta analysis as frozen whole blood, isolated PBMCs, or DNA extracted from either sample type. This sample was taken from a study of blood T cell repertoires in COVID-19 (dated by TCRdb to 2018 to 2020). In the study overall: Samples covering the acute and convalescent phases of COVID-19 were provided by collaborators in the United States, Italy and Spain. Samples were obtained from the ongoing ImmuneRACE study (first 160 participants) and from some 1,200 subjects provided by 6 global collaborators. HLA class I and class II types, where available, came from metadata supplied by the sample provider rather than from assay-based typing. The sample metadata nearly always contained a de-identified subject ID, COVID-19 status, age in years and sex. A freely available public database, intended as a resource for researchers studying the immune response to SARS-CoV-2, is where the repertoires were released. The dataset comprised deeply sampled blood TCRbeta repertoires from subjects exposed to, actively infected with, or recovered from COVID-19. The material from the prospective study consisted of cDNA or gDNA derived from T cells, B-cell-depleted T cells, or PBMCs. The investigation overall reported the following: The quantity of clinical and demographic metadata differed by source and by participant and was supplied without curation.

TCRbeta CDR3 regions were amplified from genomic DNA using the immunoSEQ Assay, a bias-controlled multiplex PCR. On the authors' methods: Within the assay, amplification of reference gene primers was used to estimate how many nucleated cells each sample contained. Sequence reads were collapsed and filtered to measure the absolute abundance of every unique TCRbeta CDR3 rearrangement. Productive Simpson clonality was computed per sample as the square root of Simpson's diversity index over productive rearrangements. TCRdb re-hosts the immuneACCESS table, in-frame sequences only. Its copies lack some clones; in the studies checked, an unresolved V gene accounts for under half of them, and the cause for the rest is not known. That table is the source of V, J and clone size, and D and trimming were worked out from the DNA. This sample has about 93,000 clones in its table, and about 88% of those were observed once. Approximately 19% of the sample is taken by the ten largest.

The cysteine opens and the phenylalanine closes a CDR3 of 13 amino acids. The kept DNA is CDR3 alone, 39 bases in frame from the first base. V was cut back by 10 bases and J by 5 bases, leaving a gap of 18 bases between them. In the germline V gene, CDR1 corresponds to ENHRY and CDR2 to SYGVKD. Specimen: peripheral blood. This clonotype originated in a woman aged 80 or older with acute or convalescent COVID-19. The V and J segments used are TRBV10-3 and TRBJ2-7, with a tentative D gene TRBD2 over 6 matching bases. The nucleotide sequence is TGTGCCAGCTGTCCGGGGGAAATCAACGAGCAGTACTTC. Its translation reads: CASCPGEINEQYF.